Below, 14 T cell receptor beta chains from the same sample are listed, as sequenced in a study of control samples from healthy donors and cancer patients. The repertoire was sequenced with immunoSEQ multiplex PCR; TCRdb's copy has only in-frame clones and lacks some. The sample holds roughly 170,000 clones, around 88% seen once. The sequencing input was blood. Source of these receptors: a woman in her twenties or thirties in good health.

V usage is TRBV5-6 and J usage is TRBJ1-2, with no clear D. The CDR3 is 14 amino acids. Germline CDR1 reads SGHDT; CDR2 reads YYEEEE. Trimming took off 1 base at V and 6 bases at J, with 13 bases between the two ends. This CDR3 is CASSLRWRRDGYTF. Written as DNA, the CDR3 is TGTGCCAGCAGCTTGCGGTGGCGGCGGGATGGCTACACCTTC.

The rearrangement links TRBV21-1 to TRBJ2-7; the table gives TRBD2 as D, unverified against the DNA. TRBV21-1 is an annotated pseudogene. The CDR3 is made up of 16 amino acids. CDR3 protein: CASRQILGLASYEQYV. Written as DNA, the CDR3 is TGTGCCAGCAGACAAATTTTGGGACTAGCTTCCTACGAGCAGTACGTC.

V is TRBV4-1 and J is TRBJ1-3; no firm D call. The germline V gene encodes CDR1 MGHRA and CDR2 YSYEKL. The CDR3 extends over 14 amino acids. Trimming left V 0 bases short and J 6 bases short, with 9 bases between. CDR3 bases: TGCGCCAGCAGCCAAGAACATCAGCTAAACACCATATATTTT. This translates into CASSQEHQLNTIYF.

The chain has TRBV6-5 and TRBJ1-1; D not resolved. CDR1 and CDR2 (germline): MNHEY, SVGAGI. The V gene lost 5 bases and the J gene lost 0 bases, with 7 bases spanning the gap. The CDR3 is 13 amino acids. CDR3 in amino acids: CASSNRLNTEAFF. Written as DNA, the CDR3 is TGTGCCAGCAGTAACCGATTGAACACTGAAGCTTTCTTT.

The count of this clone is one. V usage is TRBV19 and J usage is TRBJ2-6, with 7 bases matching TRBD1. CDR1 is LNHDA and CDR2 is SQIVND in the germline V gene (reference sequence). The CDR3 is 19 residues long. Trimming removed 5 bases from V and 0 bases from J; junction bases left unmatched: 13. The CDR3 reads CASSLRRQGRLSGANVLTF. The CDR3 DNA is TGTGCCAGTAGTCTCCGTCGACAGGGACGCCTCTCTGGGGCCAACGTCCTGACTTTC.

The chain joins TRBV5-4 to TRBJ1-2; D ambiguous. Per germline, CDR1 SGHNT and CDR2 YYREEE (reference sequence). The CDR3 runs to 15 residues. Deletions cut 4 bases from V and 4 bases from J, with 17 bases between. CDR3 nucleotide sequence: TGTGCCAGCAGCCTGTCACCCCCCGATCTCTATGGCTACACCTTC. Protein product: CASSLSPPDLYGYTF.

V gene TRBV5-1 combines with J gene TRBJ2-7; the D is unclear. The CDR3 has 15 amino acids. Germline lookup yields CDR1 SGHRS and CDR2 YFSETQ. Trimming took off 0 bases at V and 5 bases at J, with 15 bases between the two ends. The CDR3 spells CASSLEPHLVNEQYF. DNA for the CDR3: TGCGCCAGCAGCTTGGAACCCCATTTGGTGAACGAGCAGTACTTC. The full variable domain, rest sourced from reference TRBV5-1 and TRBJ2-7, is KAGVTQTPRYLIKTRGQQVTLSCSPISGHRSVSWYQQTPGQGLQFLFEYFSETQRNKGNFPGRFSGRQFSNSRSEMNVSTLELGDSALYLCASSLEPHLVNEQYFGPGTRLTVT.

The CDR3 reads CASSDRGQYEQYF. The DNA for the CDR3 is TGTGCCAGCAGTGACAGGGGTCAATACGAGCAGTACTTC. The chain couples TRBV25-1 to TRBJ2-7, with D maybe TRBD1 (6 bases). The V end was cut by 3 bases, the J end by 4 bases, with 10 bases between. CDR1 and CDR2 (germline): MGHDK, SYGVNS. The CDR3 is made up of 13 amino acids.

DNA for the CDR3: TGTGCCAGCAGCAAAGTAAAGGTTCCAGGAAGGAACACTGAAGCTTTCTTT. It encodes CASSKVKVPGRNTEAFF. This chain joins TRBV21-1 and TRBJ1-1; the table's D call of TRBD1 was not tested on the DNA. TRBV21-1 is noted as a pseudogene. CDR3 size: 17 residues.

J is TRBJ2-5 and V is TRBV5-1; D might be TRBD2 (5 bases). Germline V lookup: CDR1 SGHRS, CDR2 YFSETQ. This CDR3 contains 14 residues. V lost 0 bases and J 5 bases, leaving 11 bases between the germline ends. As DNA, the CDR3 is TGCGCCAGCAGCTTGGAATCGGGGTGGGAGACCCAGTACTTC. This gives the protein CASSLESGWETQYF. The full variable domain, with the rest looked up from reference TRBV5-1 and TRBJ2-5, is KAGVTQTPRYLIKTRGQQVTLSCSPISGHRSVSWYQQTPGQGLQFLFEYFSETQRNKGNFPGRFSGRQFSNSRSEMNVSTLELGDSALYLCASSLESGWETQYFGPGTRLLVL.

This chain uses TRBV19 with TRBJ2-7; the D gene is possibly TRBD2 (6 bases). The germline V gene encodes CDR1 LNHDA and CDR2 SQIVND (reference sequence). Trimming pared 6 bases from V and 1 base from J, leaving 7 bases between. This CDR3 region has 12 residues. The CDR3 loop reads CASSSGSYEQYF. The CDR3 nucleotides are TGTGCCAGTAGCAGCGGGTCCTACGAGCAGTACTTC.

The V call is TRBV9, the J call TRBJ2-1; 9 bases are a match to TRBD2. J was trimmed by 6 bases and V by 4 bases; bases with no gene match: 14. The germline CDR1 and CDR2 sequences are SGDLS and YYNGEE. This CDR3 contains 17 residues. The CDR3 nucleotides read TGTGCCAGCAGCCTCCCTCGGGGCGGGGGGGCGTTCAATGAGCAGTTCTTC. Its translation: CASSLPRGGGAFNEQFF.

The chain combines TRBV10-2 with TRBJ2-3; D not certain. The length of the CDR3 is 12 residues. The germline CDR1 and CDR2 sequences are WSHSY and SAAADI. Trimming removed 0 bases at V and 5 bases at J, with 3 bases between. The CDR3 DNA sequence: TGCGCCAGCAGTGAGTCTAGAGATACGCAGTATTTT. Protein: CASSESRDTQYF.

The chain has TRBV10-1 and TRBJ2-1; either TRBD1 or TRBD2 may supply D (5 bases each). This CDR3 comprises 15 residues. The germline CDR1 and CDR2 sequences are WNHNN and SYGVQD (reference sequence). Trimming left V 0 bases short and J 5 bases short, with 11 bases between. CDR3 amino acids: CASSESGRNNNEQFF. The CDR3 DNA follows: TGCGCCAGCAGTGAGTCGGGACGGAACAACAATGAGCAGTTCTTC.